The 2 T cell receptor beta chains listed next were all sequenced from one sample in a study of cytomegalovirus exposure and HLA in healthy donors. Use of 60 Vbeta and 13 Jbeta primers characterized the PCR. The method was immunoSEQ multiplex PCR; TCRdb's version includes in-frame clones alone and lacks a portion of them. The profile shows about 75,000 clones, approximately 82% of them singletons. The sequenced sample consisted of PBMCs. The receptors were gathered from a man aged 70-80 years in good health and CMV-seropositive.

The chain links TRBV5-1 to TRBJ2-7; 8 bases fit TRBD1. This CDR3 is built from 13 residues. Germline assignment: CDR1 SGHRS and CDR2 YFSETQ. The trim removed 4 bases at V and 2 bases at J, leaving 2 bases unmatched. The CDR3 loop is CASSEDRAYEQYF. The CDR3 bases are TGCGCCAGCAGCGAGGACAGGGCCTACGAGCAGTACTTC.

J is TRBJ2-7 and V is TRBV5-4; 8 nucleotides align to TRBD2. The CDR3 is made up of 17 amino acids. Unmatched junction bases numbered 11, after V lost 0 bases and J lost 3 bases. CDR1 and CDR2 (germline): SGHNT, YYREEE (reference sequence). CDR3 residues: CASSLVVAGILHYEQYF. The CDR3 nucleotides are TGTGCCAGCAGCTTGGTGGTAGCGGGGATCCTTCACTACGAGCAGTACTTC.